What follows describes a single T cell receptor (beta chain). These data originate in a study of T-cell reconstitution after alpha-beta-depleted transplantation in children. V lost 6 bases to trimming and J lost 2 bases, with 17 bases between them. This CDR3 spans 16 amino acids. Germline CDR1 DFQATT, CDR2 SNEGSKA (reference sequence). The TCRbeta library incorporated unique molecular identifiers. TCRdb fed the PCR reads into MiXCR, producing one record per CDR3 protein. The data contain approximately 420,000 distinct CDR3 sequences, approximately 10% of them singletons. The TCR originated in a human donor who donated a stem cell graft to a child with acute myeloid leukemia. The rearrangement links TRBV20-1 to TRBJ2-6; possible D gene TRBD1, 7 bases. The sample in question was PBMCs from the stem cell graft donor, obtained from the stem cell graft. CDR3 DNA sequence: TGCAGTGCCTCTGGCCAGGGGGGCCCTGGGGCCAACGTCCTGACTTTC. Translation: CSASGQGGPGANVLTF.